These T cell receptor beta chains were read from a single sample in a study of blood T cell repertoires in COVID-19. Measured with immunoSEQ multiplex PCR; TCRdb has only the in-frame clones, and not every one. The sample lists approximately 200,000 clones, approximately 91% occurring once. Source material: peripheral blood. These receptors all stem from a woman in her sixties or seventies with acute or convalescent COVID-19. Both conserved end residues are part of each CDR3. The order of the fields is D gene, clone size, J gene, V gene, CDR3 DNA, CDR3 protein. The D gene is left open where the match is weak. Not every row has a clone size; where given, it reads once, few, many or a size class.

NA NA TRBJ2-7 TRBV19 TGTGCCAGTAGTTCAGGACACTACGAGCAGTACTTC CASSSGHYEQYF
TRBD2 NA TRBJ2-1 TRBV4-2 TGTGCCAGCAGCCAAGCTCCAGCGGGAGGGGACAATGAGCAGTTCTTC CASSQAPAGGDNEQFF
NA NA TRBJ2-5 TRBV3-1/TRBV3-2 TGTGCCAGCAGCCAGCGCTTAAACCAAGAGACCCAGTACTTC CASSQRLNQETQYF
TRBD1 NA TRBJ1-1 TRBV5-6 TGTGCCAGCAGCTCGGGACAGGGGGGAACTGAAGCTTTCTTT CASSSGQGGTEAFF
TRBD2 NA TRBJ2-7 TRBV7-9 TGTGCCAGCAGCTTAAGTATCGGGACTAGCGGGTCCAACTACGAGCAGTACTTC CASSLSIGTSGSNYEQYF
TRBD1 few TRBJ2-7 TRBV7-2 TGTGCCAGCAGCTTAGCACAGGGGAGAACGGTCGAGCAGTACTTC CASSLAQGRTVEQYF
TRBD1 few TRBJ1-2 TRBV3-1/TRBV3-2 TGTGCCAGCAGCCGCGAACGACCGGGACAGGACTATGGCTACACCTTC CASSRERPGQDYGYTF
NA NA TRBJ1-1 TRBV6-5 TGTGCCAGCAGCATCGGGACCAGGGGCACTGAAGCTTTCTTT CASSIGTRGTEAFF
NA NA TRBJ1-1 TRBV7-2 TGTGCCAGCAGAAGGGACACTAACACTGAAGCTTTCTTT CASRRDTNTEAFF
NA NA TRBJ1-4 TRBV4-3 TGCGCCAGCAGCCCCTCAGGAGGACTTGCTAATGAAAAACTGTTTTTT CASSPSGGLANEKLFF
TRBD2 NA TRBJ2-5 TRBV10-2 TGCGCCAGCAGTGAGTCACGACGTGGGGGAGGGTCAGAGACCCAGTACTTC CASSESRRGGGSETQYF
NA NA TRBJ2-1 TRBV18 TGTGCCAGCGCGGACAGTTACAATGAGCAGTTCTTC CASADSYNEQFF
TRBD1 NA TRBJ1-5 TRBV19 TGTGCCAGTAGAGACAGGGGAAGTCAGCCCCAGCATTTT CASRDRGSQPQHF
NA NA TRBJ2-7 TRBV11-2 TGTGCCAGCAGCTTAGAACTAGTCTCCTACGAGCAGTACTTC CASSLELVSYEQYF
TRBD1 once TRBJ2-3 TRBV5-4 TGTGCCAGCAGACGACAGGGTAGCACAGATACGCAGTATTTT CASRRQGSTDTQYF
TRBD1 NA TRBJ1-2 TRBV28 TGTGCCAGCGCTAGACCCGGGACAGGGGATTATGGCTACACCTTC CASARPGTGDYGYTF
TRBD1 NA TRBJ1-6 TRBV6-5 TGTGCCAGCAGTCGACAGGGAAATAATTCACCCCTCCACTTT CASSRQGNNSPLHF
NA once TRBJ1-5 TRBV3-1/TRBV3-2 TGTGCCAGCAGCCAAGATCCCGTTCAGCCCCAGCATTTT CASSQDPVQPQHF
TRBD2 NA TRBJ2-2 TRBV2 TGTGCCAGCAGTTGGTCGGGGACTAGTCGTACCGGGGAGCTGTTTTTT CASSWSGTSRTGELFF
NA NA TRBJ1-1 TRBV10-1 TGCGCCAGCAGAGGACAGTCGAACACTGAAGCTTTCTTT CASRGQSNTEAFF
TRBD2 NA TRBJ2-2 TRBV6-5 TGTGCCAGCAGACGGACTAGCGGGAACACCGGGGAGCTGTTTTTT CASRRTSGNTGELFF
NA NA TRBJ2-2 TRBV19 TGTGCCAGTAGTATAGATCATGTTCCCACTGCCGGGGAGCTGTTTTTT CASSIDHVPTAGELFF
TRBD1 NA TRBJ1-3 TRBV9 TGTGCCAGCAGCACCCAGGCCGGACAGGGGGGTGGAAACACCATATATTTT CASSTQAGQGGGNTIYF
TRBD2 once TRBJ2-1 TRBV7-9 TGTGCCAGCAGCTTAACTAGCGGGTATAACAATGAGCAGTTCTTC CASSLTSGYNNEQFF
NA NA TRBJ2-7 TRBV6-2/TRBV6-3 TGTGCCAGCAGTTACACAAATCTCCGGGTTGGGGAGCAGTACTTC CASSYTNLRVGEQYF
TRBD1 NA TRBJ1-6 TRBV7-2 TGTGCCAGCAGCCCGGACAGGGGAAATTCACCCCTCCACTTT CASSPDRGNSPLHF
NA NA TRBJ1-4 TRBV14 TGTGCCAGCAGCCTGTTAGCAGGGGCAACTAATGAAAAACTGTTTTTT CASSLLAGATNEKLFF
TRBD2 NA TRBJ2-3 TRBV10-3 TGTGCCATCAACAACCCGGGACTAGCGGACAGCACAGATACGCAGTATTTT CAINNPGLADSTDTQYF
NA few TRBJ1-1 TRBV28 TGTGCCAGCAGTTTAGGGGGGAGGACTGAAGCTTTCTTT CASSLGGRTEAFF
TRBD1 NA TRBJ1-5 TRBV3-1/TRBV3-2 TGTGCCAGCAGCCAACATGGGACAGGGAAACAGCCCCAGCATTTT CASSQHGTGKQPQHF